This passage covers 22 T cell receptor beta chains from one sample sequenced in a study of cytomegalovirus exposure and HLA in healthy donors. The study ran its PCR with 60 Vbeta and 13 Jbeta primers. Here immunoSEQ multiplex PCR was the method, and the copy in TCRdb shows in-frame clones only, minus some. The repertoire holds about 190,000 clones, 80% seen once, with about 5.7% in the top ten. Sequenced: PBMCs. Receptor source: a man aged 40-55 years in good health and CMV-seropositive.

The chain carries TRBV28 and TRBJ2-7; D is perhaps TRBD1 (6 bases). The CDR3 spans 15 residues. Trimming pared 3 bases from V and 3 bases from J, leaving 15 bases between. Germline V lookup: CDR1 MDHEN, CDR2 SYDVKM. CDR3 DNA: TGTGCCAGCAGTTTCCTTACAGGGTACATCTACGAGCAGTACTTC. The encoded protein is CASSFLTGYIYEQYF.

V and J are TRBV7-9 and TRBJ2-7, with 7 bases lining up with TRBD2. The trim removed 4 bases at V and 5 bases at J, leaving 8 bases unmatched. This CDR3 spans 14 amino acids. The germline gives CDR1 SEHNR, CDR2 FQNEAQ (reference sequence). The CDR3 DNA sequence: TGTGCCAGCAGCTGGGGGGGGATCGTCCACGAGCAGTACTTC. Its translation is CASSWGGIVHEQYF.

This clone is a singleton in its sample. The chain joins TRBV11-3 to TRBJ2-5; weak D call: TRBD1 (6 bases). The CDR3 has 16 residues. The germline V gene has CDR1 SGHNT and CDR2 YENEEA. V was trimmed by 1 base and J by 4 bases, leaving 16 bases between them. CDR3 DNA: TGTGCCAGCAGCTTAGCCCGCAGGGGCACCTCAGAGACCCAGTACTTC. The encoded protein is CASSLARRGTSETQYF. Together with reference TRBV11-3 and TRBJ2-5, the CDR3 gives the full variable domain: EAGVVQSPRYKIIEKKQPVAFWCNPISGHNTLYWYLQNLGQGPELLIRYENEEAVDDSQLPKDRFSAERLKGVDSTLKIQPAELGDSAVYLCASSLARRGTSETQYFGPGTRLLVL.

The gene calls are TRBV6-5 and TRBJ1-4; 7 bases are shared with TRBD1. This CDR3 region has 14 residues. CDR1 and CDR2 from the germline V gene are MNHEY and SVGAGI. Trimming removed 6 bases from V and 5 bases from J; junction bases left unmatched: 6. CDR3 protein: CASRTDRPNEKLFF. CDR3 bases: TGTGCCAGCAGGACGGACAGGCCCAATGAAAAACTGTTTTTT.

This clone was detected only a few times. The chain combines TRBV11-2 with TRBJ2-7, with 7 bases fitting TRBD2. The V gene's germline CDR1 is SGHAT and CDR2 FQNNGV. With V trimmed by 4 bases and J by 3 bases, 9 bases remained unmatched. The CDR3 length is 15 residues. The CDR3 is CASSSWTREDYEQYF. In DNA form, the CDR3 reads TGTGCCAGCAGCTCCTGGACCCGGGAGGACTACGAGCAGTACTTC.

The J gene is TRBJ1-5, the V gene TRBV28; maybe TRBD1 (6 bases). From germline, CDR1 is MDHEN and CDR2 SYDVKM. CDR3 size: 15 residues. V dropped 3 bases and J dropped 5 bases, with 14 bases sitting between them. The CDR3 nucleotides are TGTGCCAGCAGTTTTCAGGGGCGGTTGGATCAGCCCCAGCATTTT. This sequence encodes CASSFQGRLDQPQHF.

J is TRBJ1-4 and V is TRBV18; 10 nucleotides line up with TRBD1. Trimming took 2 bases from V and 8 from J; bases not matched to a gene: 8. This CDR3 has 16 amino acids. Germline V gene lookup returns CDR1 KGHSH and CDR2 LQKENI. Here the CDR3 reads CASSPVSGTGAEKLFF. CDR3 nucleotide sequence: TGTGCCAGCTCACCAGTCAGCGGGACAGGGGCCGAAAAACTGTTTTTT.

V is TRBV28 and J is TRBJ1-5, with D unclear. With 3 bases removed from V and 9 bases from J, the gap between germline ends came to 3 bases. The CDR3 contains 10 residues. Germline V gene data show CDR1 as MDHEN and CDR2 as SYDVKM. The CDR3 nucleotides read TGTGCCAGCAGTTTCAGGCCCCAGCATTTT. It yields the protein CASSFRPQHF.

Here the CDR3 reads CASSPRLAGQETQYF. CDR3 coding DNA: TGTGCCAGTAGTCCTCGACTAGCGGGGCAAGAGACCCAGTACTTC. V usage is TRBV19 and J usage is TRBJ2-5, with TRBD2 matching over 11 bases. Germline trimming cut 5 bases from V and 2 bases from J; bases unmatched to any gene: 4. The CDR3 consists of 15 residues. Looked up from germline, CDR1 is LNHDA and CDR2 is SQIVND (reference sequence).

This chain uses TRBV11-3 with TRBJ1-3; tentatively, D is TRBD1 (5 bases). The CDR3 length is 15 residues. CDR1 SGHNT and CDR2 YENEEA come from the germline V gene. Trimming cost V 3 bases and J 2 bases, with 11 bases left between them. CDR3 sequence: CASSFLSGPGNTIYF. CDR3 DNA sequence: TGTGCCAGCAGCTTTCTATCAGGGCCTGGAAACACCATATATTTT.

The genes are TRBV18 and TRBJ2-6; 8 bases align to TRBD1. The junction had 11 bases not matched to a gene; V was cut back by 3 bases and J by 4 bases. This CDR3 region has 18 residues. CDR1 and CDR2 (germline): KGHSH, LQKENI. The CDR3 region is CASSPVDRAFSGANVLTF. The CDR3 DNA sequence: TGTGCCAGCTCACCTGTGGACAGGGCGTTCTCCGGGGCCAACGTCCTGACTTTC.

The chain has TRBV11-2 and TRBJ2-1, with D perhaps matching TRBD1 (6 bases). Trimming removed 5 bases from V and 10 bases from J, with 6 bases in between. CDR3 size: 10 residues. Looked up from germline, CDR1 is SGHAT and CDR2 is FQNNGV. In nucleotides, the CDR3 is TGTGCCAGCAGCGACAGGGAGCAGTTCTTC. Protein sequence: CASSDREQFF.

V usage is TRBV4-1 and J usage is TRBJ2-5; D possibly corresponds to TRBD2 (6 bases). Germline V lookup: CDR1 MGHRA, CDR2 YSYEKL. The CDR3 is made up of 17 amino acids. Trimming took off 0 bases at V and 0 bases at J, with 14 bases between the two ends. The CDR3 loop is CASSQDTGRPNQETQYF. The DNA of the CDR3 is TGCGCCAGCAGCCAAGATACGGGGAGGCCCAACCAAGAGACCCAGTACTTC.

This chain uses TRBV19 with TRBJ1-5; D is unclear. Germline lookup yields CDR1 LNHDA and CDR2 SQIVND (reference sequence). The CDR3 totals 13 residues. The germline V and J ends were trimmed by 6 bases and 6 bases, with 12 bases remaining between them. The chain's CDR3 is CASSQFPIQPQHF. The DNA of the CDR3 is TGTGCCAGTAGCCAATTCCCAATTCAGCCCCAGCATTTT.

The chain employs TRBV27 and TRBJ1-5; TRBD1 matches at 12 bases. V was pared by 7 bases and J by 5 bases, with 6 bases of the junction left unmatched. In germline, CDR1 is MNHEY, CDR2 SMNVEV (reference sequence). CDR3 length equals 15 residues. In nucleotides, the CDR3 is TGTGCCAGCAAAAAGGGACAGGGGGCTTATCAGCCCCAGCATTTT. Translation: CASKKGQGAYQPQHF.

The CDR3 DNA follows: TGTGCCAGCAGCAGTCGGACAGGGGTGGAGAGAGTGACCCAGTACTTC. This codes for CASSSRTGVERVTQYF. J is TRBJ2-5 and V is TRBV21-1; no check of the table's D call, TRBD1, against the DNA was made. TRBV21-1 is assigned pseudogene status. The CDR3 length is 16 residues.

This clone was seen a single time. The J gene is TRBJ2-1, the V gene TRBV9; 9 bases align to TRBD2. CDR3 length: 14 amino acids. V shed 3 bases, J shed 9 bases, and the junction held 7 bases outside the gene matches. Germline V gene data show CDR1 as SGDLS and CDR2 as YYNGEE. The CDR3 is CASSGGGALVEQFF. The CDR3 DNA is TGTGCCAGCAGCGGCGGGGGGGCCCTGGTTGAGCAGTTCTTC.

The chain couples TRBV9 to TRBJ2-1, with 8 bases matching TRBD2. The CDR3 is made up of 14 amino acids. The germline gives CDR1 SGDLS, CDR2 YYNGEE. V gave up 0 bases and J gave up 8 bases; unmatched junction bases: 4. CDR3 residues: CASSVGRGDYEQFF. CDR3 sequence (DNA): TGTGCCAGCAGCGTAGGGCGGGGGGACTATGAGCAGTTCTTC.

CDR3 amino acids: CASSRPVGHTSYEQYF. CDR3 bases: TGTGCCAGCAGTAGGCCCGTGGGACACACTAGCTACGAGCAGTACTTC. The J gene is TRBJ2-7, the V gene TRBV6-6, with D tentatively TRBD1 (6 bases). The V and J ends lost 5 bases and 3 bases respectively, with 20 bases between them. Germline-derived CDR1 and CDR2 are MNHNY and SVGAGI (reference sequence). The CDR3 consists of 16 residues.

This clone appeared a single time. The CDR3 nucleotides read TGTGCCAGCAGCACTGGGGGGGAGGACACTGAAGCTTTCTTT. This encodes CASSTGGEDTEAFF. The chain is built from TRBV7-9 and TRBJ1-1, with a weak D call TRBD1 (5 bases). V was shortened by 5 bases and J by 3 bases, with 13 bases between the two germline ends. Per the germline V gene, CDR1 is SEHNR and CDR2 is FQNEAQ (reference sequence). This CDR3 spans 14 amino acids.

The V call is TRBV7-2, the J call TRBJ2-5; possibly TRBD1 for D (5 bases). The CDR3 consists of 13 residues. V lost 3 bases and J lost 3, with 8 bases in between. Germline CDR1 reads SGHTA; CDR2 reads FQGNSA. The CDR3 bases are TGTGCCAGCAGCTTGGTCAGGGAAGAGACCCAGTACTTC. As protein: CASSLVREETQYF. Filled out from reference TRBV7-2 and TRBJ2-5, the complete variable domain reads GAGVSQSPSNKVTEKGKDVELRCDPISGHTALYWYRQSLGQGLEFLIYFQGNSAPDKSGLPSDRFSAERTGGSVSTLTIQRTQQEDSAVYLCASSLVREETQYFGPGTRLLVL.

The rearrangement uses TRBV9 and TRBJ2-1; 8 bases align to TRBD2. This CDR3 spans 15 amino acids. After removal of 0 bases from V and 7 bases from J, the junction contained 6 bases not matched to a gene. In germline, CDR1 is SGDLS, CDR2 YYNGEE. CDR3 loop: CASSVAGGPQNEQFF. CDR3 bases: TGTGCCAGCAGCGTAGCGGGGGGGCCTCAAAATGAGCAGTTCTTC.